Each of the 5 T cell receptor beta chains below was sequenced from the same sample in a study of T cell clonality in common variable immunodeficiency. The method was immunoSEQ multiplex PCR; TCRdb's version includes in-frame clones alone and lacks a portion of them. This sample has roughly 48,000 clones, each found more than once. Material: peripheral blood mononuclear cells. These receptors originate from a person aged 18 to 70 in good health.

This clone was seen repeatedly, ten times or more. The read is 3 residues too short to cover the CDR3 end, so that end is filled in from the germline J gene. The rearrangement links TRBV19 to TRBJ2-1, with 8 bases lining up with TRBD1. Germline CDR1 and CDR2: LNHDA and SQIVND (reference sequence). V shed 5 bases, J shed 8 bases, and the junction held 8 bases outside the gene matches. The CDR3 length is 14 residues. The CDR3 DNA, read in part, is TGTGCCAGTAGTCCTTCCAGGGGGCCCGATGAG. It codes for CASSPSRGPDE. The whole CDR3 protein reads CASSPSRGPDEQFF.

This clone was picked up many times. The CDR3 end falls 3 residues outside the read, so it is completed with the germline J gene. The genes are TRBV5-6 and TRBJ1-5; TRBD1 aligns across 8 bases. V shed 6 bases and J 5 bases; nucleotides not matched to a gene: 7. Germline lookup yields CDR1 SGHDT and CDR2 YYEEEE. The CDR3 is 14 amino acids. CDR3 bases read: TGTGCCAGCACCTGGGGGACAGGCCATCAGCCC. This sequence encodes CASTWGTGHQP. The CDR3 as a whole reads CASTWGTGHQPQHF.

There are a few counts of this clone. The read terminates 3 residues ahead of where the CDR3 ends, so the germline J gene completes it. This sequence joins TRBV5-1 and TRBJ1-2; D might be TRBD1 (5 bases). The germline V gene has CDR1 SGHRS and CDR2 YFSETQ. This CDR3 has 15 amino acids. The DNA read from the CDR3 is TGCGCCAGCAGCTTAGACCCAGGGAATTCCCGCGGC. This codes for CASSLDPGNSRG. The complete CDR3 protein is CASSLDPGNSRGYTF.

Many counts were recorded for this clone. CDR3 bases read: TGTGCCAGCAGTTTGGCGGGAGGGTTCTACAATGAG. Residues: CASSLAGGFYNE. The CDR3 as a whole reads CASSLAGGFYNEQFF. This rearrangement joins TRBV12-3 or TRBV12-4 to TRBJ2-1; TRBD2 matches at 9 bases. The read stops 3 residues short of the end of the CDR3; the missing end is completed from the germline J gene. V lost 3 bases and J lost 3; bases outside the gene matches: 3. This CDR3 is 15 amino acids long.

In its sample, this clone was seen many times. With the read ending 3 residues before the CDR3 end, the germline J gene is used to fill in that end. The chain recombines TRBV7-2 with TRBJ2-1, with D hard to call. The CDR3 loop spans 13 amino acids. Trimming took off 1 base at V and 7 bases at J, with 8 bases between the two ends. CDR1 and CDR2 from the germline V gene are SGHTA and FQGNSA. CDR3 amino acids: CASSLERGNEQFF. The part of the CDR3 DNA that was read is TGTGCCAGCAGCTTAGAAAGAGGTAATGAG.